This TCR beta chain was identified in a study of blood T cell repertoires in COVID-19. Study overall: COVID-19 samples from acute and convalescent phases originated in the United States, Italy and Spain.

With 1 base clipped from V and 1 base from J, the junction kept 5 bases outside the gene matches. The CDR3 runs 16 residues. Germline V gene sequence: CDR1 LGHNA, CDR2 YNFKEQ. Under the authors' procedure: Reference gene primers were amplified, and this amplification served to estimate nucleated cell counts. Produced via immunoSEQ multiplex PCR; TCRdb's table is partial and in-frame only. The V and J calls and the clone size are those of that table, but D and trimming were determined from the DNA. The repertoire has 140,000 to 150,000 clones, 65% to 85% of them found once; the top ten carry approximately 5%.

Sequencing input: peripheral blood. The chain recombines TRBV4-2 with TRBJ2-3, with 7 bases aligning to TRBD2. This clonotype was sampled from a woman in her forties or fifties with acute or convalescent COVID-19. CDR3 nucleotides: TGTGCCAGCAGCCAAGTGCGAGCGGGGCGCACAGATACGCAGTATTTT. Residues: CASSQVRAGRTDTQYF.